This T cell receptor (beta chain) was profiled in a study of T cell repertoires in cytomegalovirus infection. Study-wide background: Indications of both CMV infection and matching HLA type were provided by public TCR beta signatures. General study points: HLA-C-restricted CMV-specific TCR beta clonotypes were dominant in the ex vivo response.

Of note for this clonotype: Its cognate antigen is unknown.

Germline V CDR1 and CDR2: MGHRA, YSYEKL. The CDR3 contains 16 residues. V was shortened by 1 base and J by 5 bases, with 17 bases between the two germline ends. TCRdb analysed the reads with MiXCR anew, one entry per CDR3 protein. The table records some 700,000 distinct CDR3 sequences, roughly a third of them present only once. The rearrangement uses TRBV4-1 and TRBJ1-1; possible D gene TRBD1, 6 bases. The clonotype was recovered from a human donor in good health (CMV status not recorded). Some clones in this sample may be carry-over from other donors' samples. Material: cultured PBMCs, obtained from culture after CMV antigen stimulation. DNA of the CDR3: TGCGCCAGCAGCCAAGTCTTTACGAAGGGGGTAACTGAAGCTTTCTTT. Protein product: CASSQVFTKGVTEAFF.